The clone carrying this T cell receptor beta chain appeared a few times. What it binds is not known. Then a second PCR, running about 6 to 11 cycles, was carried out with a sample-barcoded 5' primer and a J-beta primer mix. Through a template-switch adaptor with 12 random nucleotides, each cDNA molecule received a tag. There were at least 3 million CDR3-containing paired-end reads obtained from each sample. Each CDR3 protein is one row after TCRdb ran MiXCR on the 5' RACE reads. The sample shows almost 1 million distinct CDR3 sequences, 45% to 60% of them seen only once. This sample was included in a study of blood T cells in healthy people across ages. Study results and limitations: Naive T cell percentage showed a strong correlation with the diversity of TCR beta. Because sorting was not performed, PBMCs prevented conclusive naive versus antigen-experienced comparison.

Germline-derived CDR1 and CDR2 are LNHDA and SQIVND (reference sequence). The CDR3 covers 14 residues. The V segment lost 6 bases and the J segment 8 bases; nucleotides outside the gene matches: 5. The TCR originated in a woman aged 55-69 years in good health. The specimen sequenced was blood. The J gene is TRBJ2-1, the V gene TRBV19; 12 positions match TRBD1. As DNA, the CDR3 is TGTGCCAGTAGGGGACAGGGGGCGCGTTATGAGCAGTTCTTC. This encodes CASRGQGARYEQFF. Filled out from reference TRBV19 and TRBJ2-1, the complete variable domain reads DGGITQSPKYLFRKEGQNVTLSCEQNLNHDAMYWYRQDPGQGLRLIYYSQIVNDFQKGDIAEGYSVSREKKESFPLTVTSAQKNPTAFYLCASRGQGARYEQFFGPGTRLTVL.